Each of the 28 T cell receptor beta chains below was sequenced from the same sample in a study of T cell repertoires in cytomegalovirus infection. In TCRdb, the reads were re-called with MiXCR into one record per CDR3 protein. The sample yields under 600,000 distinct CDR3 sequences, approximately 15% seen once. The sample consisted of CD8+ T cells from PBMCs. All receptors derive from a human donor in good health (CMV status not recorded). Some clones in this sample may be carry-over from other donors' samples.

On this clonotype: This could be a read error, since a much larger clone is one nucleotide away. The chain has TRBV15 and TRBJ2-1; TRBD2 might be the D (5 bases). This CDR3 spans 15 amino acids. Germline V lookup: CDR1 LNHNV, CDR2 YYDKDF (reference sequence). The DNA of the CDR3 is TGTGCCACCAGCCCCAGACGGGAATCCTACAATGAGAAGTTCTTC. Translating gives CATSPRRESYNEKFF.

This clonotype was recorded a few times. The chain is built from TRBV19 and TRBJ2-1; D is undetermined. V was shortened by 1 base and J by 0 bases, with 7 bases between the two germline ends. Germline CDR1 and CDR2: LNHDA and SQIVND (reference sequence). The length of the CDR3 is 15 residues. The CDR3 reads CASSIGWSSYNEQFF. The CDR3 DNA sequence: TGTGCCAGTAGTATAGGGTGGAGCTCCTACAATGAGCAGTTCTTC.

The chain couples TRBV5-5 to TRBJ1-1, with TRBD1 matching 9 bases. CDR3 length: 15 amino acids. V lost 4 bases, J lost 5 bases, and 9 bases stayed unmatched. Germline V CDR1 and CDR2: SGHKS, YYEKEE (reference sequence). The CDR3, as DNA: TGTGCCAGCAGCCCTCCTACAGGGGGCAGAACTGAAGCTTTCTTT. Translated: CASSPPTGGRTEAFF.

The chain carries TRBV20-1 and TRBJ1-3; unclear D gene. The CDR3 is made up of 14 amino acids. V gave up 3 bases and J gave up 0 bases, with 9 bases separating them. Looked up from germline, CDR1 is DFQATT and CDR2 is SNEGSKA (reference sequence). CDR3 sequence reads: CSASKLLSGNTIYF. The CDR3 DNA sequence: TGCAGTGCTAGTAAACTCCTCTCTGGAAACACCATATATTTT.

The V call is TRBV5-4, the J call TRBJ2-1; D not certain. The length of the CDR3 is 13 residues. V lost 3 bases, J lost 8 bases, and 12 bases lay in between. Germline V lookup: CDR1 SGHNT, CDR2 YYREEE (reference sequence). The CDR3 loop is CASSSGAIHEQFF. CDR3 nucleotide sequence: TGTGCCAGCAGCTCAGGAGCGATTCATGAGCAGTTCTTC.

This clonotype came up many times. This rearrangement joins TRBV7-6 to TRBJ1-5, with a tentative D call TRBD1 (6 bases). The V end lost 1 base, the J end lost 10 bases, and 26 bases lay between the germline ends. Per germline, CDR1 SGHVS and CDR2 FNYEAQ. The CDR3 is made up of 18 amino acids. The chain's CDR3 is CASSLGTRDTYLLRPQHF. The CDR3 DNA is TGTGCCAGCAGCTTAGGGACTAGGGACACTTACCTTCTCCGACCCCAGCATTTT.

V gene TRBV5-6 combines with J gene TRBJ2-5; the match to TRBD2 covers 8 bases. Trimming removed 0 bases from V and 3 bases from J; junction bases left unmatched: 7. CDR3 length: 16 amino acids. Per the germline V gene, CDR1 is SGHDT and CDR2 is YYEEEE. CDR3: CASSLVRAGAKETQYF. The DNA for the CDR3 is TGTGCCAGCAGCTTGGTGAGAGCGGGAGCCAAAGAGACCCAGTACTTC.

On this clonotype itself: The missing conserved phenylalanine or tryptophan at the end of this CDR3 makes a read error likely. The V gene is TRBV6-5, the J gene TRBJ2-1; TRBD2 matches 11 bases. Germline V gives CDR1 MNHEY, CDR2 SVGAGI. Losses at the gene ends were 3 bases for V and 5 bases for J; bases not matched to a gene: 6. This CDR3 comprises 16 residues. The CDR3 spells CASSYRLAGSHNEQFY. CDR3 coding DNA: TGTGCCAGCAGTTATCGACTAGCGGGGTCTCACAATGAGCAGTTCTAC.

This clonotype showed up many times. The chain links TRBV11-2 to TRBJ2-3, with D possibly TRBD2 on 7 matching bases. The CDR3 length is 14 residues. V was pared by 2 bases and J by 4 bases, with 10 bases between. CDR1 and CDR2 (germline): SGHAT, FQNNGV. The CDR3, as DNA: TGTGCCAGCAGCTTAAGGGGGGGCGCAGATACGCAGTATTTT. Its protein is CASSLRGGADTQYF.

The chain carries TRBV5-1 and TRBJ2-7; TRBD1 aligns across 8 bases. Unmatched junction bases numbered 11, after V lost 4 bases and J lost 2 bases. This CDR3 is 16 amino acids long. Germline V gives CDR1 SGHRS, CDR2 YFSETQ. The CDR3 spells CASSPELQGATYEQYF. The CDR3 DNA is TGCGCCAGCAGCCCTGAGCTGCAGGGGGCAACCTACGAGCAGTACTTC. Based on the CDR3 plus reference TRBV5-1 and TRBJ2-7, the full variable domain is KAGVTQTPRYLIKTRGQQVTLSCSPISGHRSVSWYQQTPGQGLQFLFEYFSETQRNKGNFPGRFSGRQFSNSRSEMNVSTLELGDSALYLCASSPELQGATYEQYFGPGTRLTVT.

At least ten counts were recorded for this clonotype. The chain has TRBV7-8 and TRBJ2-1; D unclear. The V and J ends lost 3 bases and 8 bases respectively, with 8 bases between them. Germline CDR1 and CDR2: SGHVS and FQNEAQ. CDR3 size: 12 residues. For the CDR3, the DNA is TGTGCCAGCAGCTTCGGCGGTTATGAGCAGTTCTTC. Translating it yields CASSFGGYEQFF.

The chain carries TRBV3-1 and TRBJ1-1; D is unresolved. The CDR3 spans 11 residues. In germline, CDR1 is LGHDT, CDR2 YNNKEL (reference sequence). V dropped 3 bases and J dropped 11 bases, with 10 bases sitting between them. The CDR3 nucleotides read TGTGCCAGCAGCCAGTCCTACGTCGCTTTCTTT. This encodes CASSQSYVAFF.

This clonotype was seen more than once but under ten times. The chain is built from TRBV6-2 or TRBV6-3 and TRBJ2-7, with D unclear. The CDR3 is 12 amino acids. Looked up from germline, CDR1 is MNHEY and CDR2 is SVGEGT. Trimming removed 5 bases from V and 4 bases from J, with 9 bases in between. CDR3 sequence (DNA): TGTGCCAGCAGTCGACTGTCGTACGAGCAGTACTTC. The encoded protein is CASSRLSYEQYF.

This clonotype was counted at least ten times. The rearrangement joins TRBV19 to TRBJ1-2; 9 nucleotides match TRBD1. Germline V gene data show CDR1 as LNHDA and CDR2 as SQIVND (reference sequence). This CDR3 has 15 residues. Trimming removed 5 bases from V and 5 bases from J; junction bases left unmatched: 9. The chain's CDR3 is CASSHRDRAEYGYTF. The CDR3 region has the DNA TGTGCCAGTAGTCATAGGGACAGGGCGGAGTATGGCTACACCTTC.

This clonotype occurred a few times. CDR3 protein: CSARDPVSIAGDHSYEQYF. CDR3 DNA: TGCAGTGCTAGAGACCCAGTGTCTATTGCGGGAGATCACTCCTACGAGCAGTACTTC. This chain links TRBV20-1 with TRBJ2-7; 7 bases agree with TRBD2. In germline, CDR1 is DFQATT, CDR2 SNEGSKA (reference sequence). Trimming at V came to 0 bases and at J to 0 bases, leaving 17 bases not matched to a gene. The CDR3 is made up of 19 amino acids.

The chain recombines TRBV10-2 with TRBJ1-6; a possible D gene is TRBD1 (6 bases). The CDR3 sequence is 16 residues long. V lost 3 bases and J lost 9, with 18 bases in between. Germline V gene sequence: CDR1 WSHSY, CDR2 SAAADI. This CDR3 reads CASSETTGGAGSPLHF. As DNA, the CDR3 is TGCGCCAGCAGTGAAACGACAGGCGGCGCCGGTTCACCCCTCCACTTT.

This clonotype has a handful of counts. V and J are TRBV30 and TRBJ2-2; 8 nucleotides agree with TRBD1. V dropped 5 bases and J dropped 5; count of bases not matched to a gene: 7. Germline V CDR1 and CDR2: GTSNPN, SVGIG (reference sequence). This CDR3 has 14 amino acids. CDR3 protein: CAWQGQAVTGELFF. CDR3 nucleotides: TGTGCCTGGCAGGGACAGGCAGTGACCGGGGAGCTGTTTTTT. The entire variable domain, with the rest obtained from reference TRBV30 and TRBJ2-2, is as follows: SQTIHQWPATLVQPVGSPLSLECTVEGTSNPNLYWYRQAAGRGLQLLFYSVGIGQISSEVPQNLSASRPQDRQFILSSKKLLLSDSGFYLCAWQGQAVTGELFFGEGSRLTVL.

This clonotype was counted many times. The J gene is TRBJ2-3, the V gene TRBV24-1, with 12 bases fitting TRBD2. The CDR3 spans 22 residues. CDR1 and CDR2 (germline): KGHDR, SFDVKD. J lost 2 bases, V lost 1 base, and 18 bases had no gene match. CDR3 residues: CATSDFQAGLAGGAIPTDTQYF. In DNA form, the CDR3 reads TGTGCCACCAGTGATTTTCAGGCCGGGCTAGCGGGAGGGGCCATCCCCACAGATACGCAGTATTTT.

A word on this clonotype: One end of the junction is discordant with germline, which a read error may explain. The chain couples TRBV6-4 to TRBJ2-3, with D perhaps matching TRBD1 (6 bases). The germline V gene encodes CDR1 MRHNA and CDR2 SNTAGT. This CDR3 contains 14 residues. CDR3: CASSDGTWSDTQYF. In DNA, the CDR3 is TGTGCAAGCAGTGACGGGACATGGTCAGATACGCAGTATTTT.

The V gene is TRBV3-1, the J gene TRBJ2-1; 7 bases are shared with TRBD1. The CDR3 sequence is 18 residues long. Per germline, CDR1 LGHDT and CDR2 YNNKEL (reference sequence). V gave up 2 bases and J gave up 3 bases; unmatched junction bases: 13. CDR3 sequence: CASSQPNTGTEGYNEQFF. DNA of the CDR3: TGTGCCAGCAGCCAACCCAATACCGGGACAGAGGGCTACAATGAGCAGTTCTTC.

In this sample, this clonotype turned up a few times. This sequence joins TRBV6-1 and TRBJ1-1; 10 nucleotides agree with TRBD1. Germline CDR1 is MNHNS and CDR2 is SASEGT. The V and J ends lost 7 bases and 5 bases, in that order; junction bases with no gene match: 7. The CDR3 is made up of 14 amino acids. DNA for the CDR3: TGTGCCAGCACCTATGACAGGGGGCATACTGAAGCTTTCTTT. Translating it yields CASTYDRGHTEAFF.

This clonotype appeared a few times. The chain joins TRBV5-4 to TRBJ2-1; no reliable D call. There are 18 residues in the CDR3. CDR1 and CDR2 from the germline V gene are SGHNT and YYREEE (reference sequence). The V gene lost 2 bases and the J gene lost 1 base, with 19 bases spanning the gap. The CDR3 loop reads CASSFSWSIMTSYNEQFF. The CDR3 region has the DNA TGTGCCAGCAGCTTCTCCTGGAGTATCATGACTTCCTACAATGAGCAGTTCTTC.

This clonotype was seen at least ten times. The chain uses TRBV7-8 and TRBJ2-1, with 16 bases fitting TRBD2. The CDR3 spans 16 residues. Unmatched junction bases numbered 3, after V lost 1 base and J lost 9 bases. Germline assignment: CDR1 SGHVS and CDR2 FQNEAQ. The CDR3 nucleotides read TGTGCCAGCAGCTTAGAGGGGACTAGCGGGGGGGGTGAGCAGTTCTTC. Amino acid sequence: CASSLEGTSGGGEQFF.

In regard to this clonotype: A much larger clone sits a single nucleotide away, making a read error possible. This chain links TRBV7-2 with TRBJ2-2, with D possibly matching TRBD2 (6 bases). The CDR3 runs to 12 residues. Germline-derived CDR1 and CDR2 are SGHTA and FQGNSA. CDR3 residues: CASSSISGGLFF. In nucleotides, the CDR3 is TGTGCCAGCAGCTCCATCTCCGGGGGGCTGTTTTTT.

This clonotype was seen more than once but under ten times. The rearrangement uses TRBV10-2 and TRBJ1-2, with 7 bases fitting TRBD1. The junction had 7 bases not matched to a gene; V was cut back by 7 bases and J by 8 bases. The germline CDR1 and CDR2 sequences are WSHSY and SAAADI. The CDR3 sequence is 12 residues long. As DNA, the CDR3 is TGCGCCAGCATATCCGGGACAGAAGGCTACACCTTC. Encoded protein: CASISGTEGYTF.

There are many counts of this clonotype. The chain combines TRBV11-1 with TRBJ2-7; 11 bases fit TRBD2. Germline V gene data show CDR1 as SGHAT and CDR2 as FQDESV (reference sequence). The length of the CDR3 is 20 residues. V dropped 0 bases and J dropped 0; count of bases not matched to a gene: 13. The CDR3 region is CASSLAGIPGLAENSYEQYF. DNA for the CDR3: TGTGCCAGCAGCTTAGCAGGGATACCGGGACTAGCGGAGAACTCCTACGAGCAGTACTTC.

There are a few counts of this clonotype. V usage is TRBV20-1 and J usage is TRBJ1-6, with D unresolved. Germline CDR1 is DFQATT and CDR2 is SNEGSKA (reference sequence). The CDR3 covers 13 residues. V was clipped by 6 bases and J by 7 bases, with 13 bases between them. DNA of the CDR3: TGCAGTGCCCTTGACAAGGCCAATTCACCCCTCCACTTT. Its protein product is CSALDKANSPLHF.

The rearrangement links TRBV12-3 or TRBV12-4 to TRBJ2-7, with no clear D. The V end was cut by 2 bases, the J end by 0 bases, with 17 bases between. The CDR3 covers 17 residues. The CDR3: CASSLSSFGLSSYEQYF. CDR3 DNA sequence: TGTGCCAGCAGTTTATCATCATTTGGGTTAAGCTCCTACGAGCAGTACTTC.